Each of the 27 T cell receptor beta chains below was sequenced from the same sample in a study of a mutant IDH1 vaccine in newly diagnosed glioma. Indicated time point: week 47, end of study. Each dose of the vaccine consisted of 300 ug of mutant IDH1 20-mer peptide, with topical imiquimod. These receptors' antigens are unknown. The protocol was immunoSEQ multiplex PCR, while the TCRdb copy is restricted to in-frame clones and leaves out a portion. The sample lists about 55,000 clones; approximately 76% were seen once. This material consisted of PBMCs, taken from a glioma patient whose treatment included an IDH1 peptide vaccine. These receptors all come from a woman between 35 and 50 years old with glioma. Some clones in this sample may be carry-over from other donors' samples.

This clone was counted only a few times. The chain is built from TRBV7-2 and TRBJ2-5; a weak D match, TRBD1 (7 bases). CDR1 and CDR2 (germline): SGHTA, FQGNSA. With 6 bases removed from V and 4 bases from J, the gap between germline ends came to 12 bases. This CDR3 spans 13 amino acids. CDR3 residues: CASRRQGGETQYF. The CDR3 DNA is TGTGCCAGCAGACGACAGGGAGGAGAGACCCAGTACTTC.

J is TRBJ1-4 and V is TRBV15; D call uncertain. CDR3 length: 15 residues. Germline CDR1 reads LNHNV; CDR2 reads YYDKDF (reference sequence). Trimming cost V 1 base and J 3 bases, with 9 bases left between them. The CDR3 spells CATSRVGVANEKLFF. Written as DNA, the CDR3 is TGTGCCACCAGCAGAGTAGGCGTGGCTAATGAAAAACTGTTTTTT.

This clone showed up just a few times. The chain employs TRBV4-3 and TRBJ2-1; 11 positions agree with TRBD2. CDR3 length: 15 residues. CDR1 LGHNA and CDR2 YSLEER come from the germline V gene. The ends lost 1 base at V and 7 bases at J; junction bases unmatched: 3. CDR3 sequence: CASSQGLAGRNEQFF. DNA for the CDR3: TGCGCCAGCAGCCAAGGACTAGCGGGAAGGAATGAGCAGTTCTTC.

The rearrangement links TRBV4-3 to TRBJ2-7; 10 nucleotides match TRBD1. Germline V gene data show CDR1 as LGHNA and CDR2 as YSLEER. The CDR3 is 18 amino acids. J was trimmed by 3 bases and V by 4 bases; bases with no gene match: 15. The CDR3 is CASSLTRPGTGVNYEQYF. CDR3 coding DNA: TGCGCCAGCAGCCTAACCCGACCAGGGACAGGGGTAAACTACGAGCAGTACTTC.

The rearrangement joins TRBV9 to TRBJ2-7; TRBD2 matches 10 bases. This CDR3 comprises 15 residues. The V gene end was trimmed by 4 bases and the J gene end by 0 bases; junction bases not matched to a gene: 4. CDR1 and CDR2 from the germline V gene are SGDLS and YYNGEE. CDR3 in DNA: TGTGCCAGCAGCCCGCGGACTAGCGGCTCCTACGAGCAGTACTTC. This codes for CASSPRTSGSYEQYF.

The rearrangement links TRBV5-8 to TRBJ2-7; D call uncertain. This CDR3 contains 14 residues. CDR1 and CDR2 from the germline V gene are SGHTS and YDEGEE. V lost 1 base, J lost 2 bases, and 10 bases lay in between. CDR3 sequence reads: CASSLIWAPYEQYF. CDR3 bases: TGTGCCAGCAGCTTGATTTGGGCCCCCTACGAGCAGTACTTC. The variable domain in full, completed from reference TRBV5-8 and TRBJ2-7, reads EAGVTQSPTHLIKTRGQQATLRCSPISGHTSVYWYQQALGLGLQFLLWYDEGEERNRGNFPPRFSGRQFPNYSSELNVNALELEDSALYLCASSLIWAPYEQYFGPGTRLTVT.

The CDR3 spells CASSGGTSGGADQETQYF. The CDR3 bases are TGTGCCAGCAGCGGAGGGACTAGCGGGGGGGCCGACCAAGAGACCCAGTACTTC. The chain uses TRBV7-6 and TRBJ2-5; 16 nucleotides line up with TRBD2. The ends lost 5 bases at V and 0 bases at J; junction bases unmatched: 6. Germline CDR1 reads SGHVS; CDR2 reads FNYEAQ. The CDR3 runs 18 residues.

V gene TRBV27 combines with J gene TRBJ2-1; no clear D gene. CDR3 length: 15 residues. Germline CDR1 reads MNHEY; CDR2 reads SMNVEV (reference sequence). V was trimmed by 2 bases and J by 7 bases, leaving 15 bases between them. As DNA, the CDR3 is TGTGCCAGCAGTTTAGTACCCCTAAGTTTAAATGAGCAGTTCTTC. Translating it yields CASSLVPLSLNEQFF.

In this sample, this clone turned up a few times. The J gene is TRBJ2-2, the V gene TRBV5-6; the match to TRBD2 covers 8 bases. The length of the CDR3 is 18 residues. The V and J ends lost 0 bases and 1 base, in that order; junction bases with no gene match: 8. The germline V gene encodes CDR1 SGHDT and CDR2 YYEEEE. The CDR3 DNA reads as TGTGCCAGCAGCTTGGCACTAGCGGTGCGGGGGAACACCGGGGAGCTGTTTTTT. Translated, it gives CASSLALAVRGNTGELFF.

This clone has just one count. The CDR3 loop reads CASRVGALRGGKEQFF. DNA for the CDR3: TGTGCCAGCAGGGTCGGAGCGTTGCGGGGGGGCAAAGAGCAGTTCTTC. J is TRBJ2-1 and V is TRBV27; 9 nucleotides line up with TRBD2. The CDR3 is made up of 16 amino acids. CDR1 MNHEY and CDR2 SMNVEV come from the germline V gene (reference sequence). Trimming at V came to 6 bases and at J to 10 bases, leaving 16 bases not matched to a gene.

V and J are TRBV9 and TRBJ1-1; TRBD1 might be the D (6 bases). The CDR3 consists of 19 residues. Trimming stripped 0 bases from V and 1 base from J, with 22 bases between. Germline V lookup: CDR1 SGDLS, CDR2 YYNGEE. The CDR3 is CASSVDWGGNMVQNTEAFF. The CDR3 bases are TGTGCCAGCAGCGTAGATTGGGGGGGCAATATGGTCCAGAACACTGAAGCTTTCTTT.

The chain recombines TRBV19 with TRBJ1-5; tentative D call: TRBD1 (5 bases). V lost 1 base to trimming and J lost 0 bases, with 7 bases between them. CDR3 length equals 15 residues. The V gene's germline CDR1 is LNHDA and CDR2 SQIVND (reference sequence). In DNA form, the CDR3 reads TGTGCCAGTAGTATAGTCGGACATAGCAATCAGCCCCAGCATTTT. As protein: CASSIVGHSNQPQHF.

V usage is TRBV13 and J usage is TRBJ1-2; TRBD1 aligns across 7 bases. Germline CDR1 and CDR2: PRHDT and FYEKMQ (reference sequence). The CDR3 sequence is 14 residues long. The V segment lost 6 bases and the J segment 1 base; nucleotides outside the gene matches: 5. In nucleotides, the CDR3 is TGTGCCAGCAGTAGGACAGGTGTTAACTATGGCTACACCTTC. Its translation: CASSRTGVNYGYTF.

This chain links TRBV6-6 with TRBJ2-1; D call uncertain. V lost 1 base to trimming and J lost 0 bases, with 7 bases between them. Germline CDR1 is MNHNY and CDR2 is SVGAGI (reference sequence). The CDR3 totals 15 residues. CDR3 in DNA: TGTGCCAGCAGTTACTTAGCAGTCTCCTACAATGAGCAGTTCTTC. This translates into CASSYLAVSYNEQFF.

The sample holds one count of this clone. The chain joins TRBV14 to TRBJ1-1; weak D call: TRBD1 (6 bases). The ends were cut back, 3 bases at V and 5 bases at J, with 10 bases in the middle. CDR3 size: 13 residues. Germline V lookup: CDR1 SGHDN, CDR2 FVKESK. CDR3 DNA sequence: TGTGCCAGCAGCCACTCAGGGGAAACTGAAGCTTTCTTT. Translating it yields CASSHSGETEAFF.

V gene TRBV10-3 combines with J gene TRBJ1-6; D is undetermined. The CDR3 has 16 amino acids. V was shortened by 10 bases and J by 0 bases, with 16 bases between the two germline ends. Germline CDR1 ENHRY, CDR2 SYGVKD. The CDR3 region is CATLDFSTSYNSPLHF. The CDR3 region has the DNA TGTGCCACCTTGGACTTCTCTACCTCCTATAATTCACCCCTCCACTTT.

V usage is TRBV5-6 and J usage is TRBJ1-3; D remains ambiguous. The V gene's germline CDR1 is SGHDT and CDR2 YYEEEE. The CDR3 loop spans 16 amino acids. V lost 2 bases to trimming and J lost 0 bases, with 12 bases between them. DNA of the CDR3: TGTGCCAGCAGCTTACCCCCTTCCCACTCTGGAAACACCATATATTTT. Encoded protein: CASSLPPSHSGNTIYF.

CDR3 in DNA: TGTGCCAGCAGGACCCGGGACAGGGGTGGAGTTAATCGTCAGCCCCAGCATTTT. Amino acid sequence: CASRTRDRGGVNRQPQHF. The rearrangement links TRBV28 to TRBJ1-5; 10 bases match TRBD1. The CDR3 covers 18 residues. Losses at the gene ends were 6 bases for V and 6 bases for J; bases not matched to a gene: 17. Germline V gene sequence: CDR1 MDHEN, CDR2 SYDVKM.

This chain joins TRBV5-1 and TRBJ1-2; no clear D gene. The CDR3 covers 13 residues. Trimming shortened V by 4 bases and J by 1 base, and 8 bases separated the two germline ends. The germline V gene encodes CDR1 SGHRS and CDR2 YFSETQ. CDR3 bases: TGCGCCAGCAGCCCTAGATTTAACTATGGCTACACCTTC. Its translation: CASSPRFNYGYTF.

CDR3 in amino acids: CASSRTSGGLNRYEQYF. In nucleotides, the CDR3 is TGTGCCAGCAGCCGGACTAGCGGGGGACTCAATAGGTACGAGCAGTACTTC. V usage is TRBV7-8 and J usage is TRBJ2-7, with 13 nucleotides matching TRBD2. J was trimmed by 4 bases and V by 5 bases; bases with no gene match: 11. Germline V gene sequence: CDR1 SGHVS, CDR2 FQNEAQ. This CDR3 contains 17 residues. The full variable domain, its missing parts supplied by reference TRBV7-8 and TRBJ2-7, is GAGVSQSPRYKVAKRGQDVALRCDPISGHVSLFWYQQALGQGPEFLTYFQNEAQLDKSGLPSDRFFAERPEGSVSTLKIQRTQQEDSAVYLCASSRTSGGLNRYEQYFGPGTRLTVT.

The chain has TRBV4-2 and TRBJ1-1; 11 nucleotides match TRBD1. Germline CDR1 is LGHNA and CDR2 is YNFKEQ. J was trimmed by 8 bases and V by 5 bases; bases with no gene match: 4. The CDR3 length is 13 residues. DNA of the CDR3: TGTGCCAGCAGCAGGGACAGGGGGTCCGAAGCTTTCTTT. Protein sequence: CASSRDRGSEAFF.

The genes are TRBV30 and TRBJ2-1, with D uncertain. The germline V gene encodes CDR1 GTSNPN and CDR2 SVGIG (reference sequence). V lost 2 bases, J lost 4 bases, and 12 bases lay in between. This CDR3 has 14 amino acids. The CDR3 DNA reads TGTGCCTGGAGTTCCCTAGGATCATACAATGAGCAGTTCTTC. Amino acids: CAWSSLGSYNEQFF.

The genes are TRBV30 and TRBJ2-3; 8 bases map to TRBD2. With 0 bases clipped from V and 5 bases from J, the junction kept 10 bases outside the gene matches. CDR3 length: 16 residues. Looked up from germline, CDR1 is GTSNPN and CDR2 is SVGIG (reference sequence). The CDR3 loop is CAWSVWGGGLGDTQYF. The CDR3 DNA sequence: TGTGCCTGGAGTGTTTGGGGCGGGGGGTTAGGAGATACGCAGTATTTT.

The chain joins TRBV2 to TRBJ1-5; D is unclear. This CDR3 comprises 15 residues. With 0 bases removed from V and 5 bases from J, the gap between germline ends came to 11 bases. Germline loops: CDR1 SNHLY, CDR2 FYNNEI. The DNA of the CDR3 is TGTGCCAGCAGTGAAGCTCTCCCGGGGTATCAGCCCCAGCATTTT. Protein product: CASSEALPGYQPQHF.

This chain links TRBV19 with TRBJ1-2; D remains unclear. There are 13 residues in the CDR3. Germline V lookup: CDR1 LNHDA, CDR2 SQIVND (reference sequence). V gave up 3 bases and J gave up 4 bases, with 9 bases separating them. CDR3 coding DNA: TGTGCCAGTAGTATCGCGAGGGCCTATGGCTACACCTTC. Its translation: CASSIARAYGYTF. Full variable domain (remainder filled in from reference TRBV19 and TRBJ1-2): DGGITQSPKYLFRKEGQNVTLSCEQNLNHDAMYWYRQDPGQGLRLIYYSQIVNDFQKGDIAEGYSVSREKKESFPLTVTSAQKNPTAFYLCASSIARAYGYTFGSGTRLTVV.

This chain joins TRBV6-4 and TRBJ1-2; D is perhaps TRBD1 (6 bases). CDR3 length: 13 residues. Germline-derived CDR1 and CDR2 are MRHNA and SNTAGT. Trimming left V 5 bases short and J 4 bases short, with 11 bases between. The CDR3 DNA follows: TGTGCCAGCAGTAGGGAACAGGGCTATGGCTACACCTTC. Protein product: CASSREQGYGYTF.

This clone was detected only a few times. This rearrangement joins TRBV7-2 to TRBJ2-2; unclear D gene. The CDR3 consists of 14 residues. CDR1 and CDR2 from the germline V gene are SGHTA and FQGNSA. V was clipped by 2 bases and J by 5 bases, with 9 bases between them. The CDR3 protein is CASSLRMGTGELFF. For the CDR3, the DNA is TGTGCCAGCAGCTTAAGGATGGGGACCGGGGAGCTGTTTTTT.